This T cell receptor beta chain derives from a study of CXCR3-negative and CXCR3-positive naive CD8 T cells. All TRB cDNA libraries came from 5' RACE performed with UMI labels. Using the 5' RACE reads, TCRdb records one entry per CDR3 protein without DNA. This table holds 75,000 to 100,000 distinct CDR3 sequences. Per CD8+ T cell subset, triplicate sorts of 300,000 or so cells each were done. CDR1 and CDR2 (germline): PRHDT, FYEKMQ (reference sequence). CDR3 length equals 19 residues. General study results and limits: CXCR3-positive naive cells had more hydrophobic TRB CDR3s than CXCR3-negative naive cells.

As regards this clonotype: Its specificity is unknown.

Material for sequencing was naive CXCR3+ CD8+ T cells from blood. The subset was: CD45RO-CCR7+CD27+CD95- naive CD8+ T cells expressing CXCR3 (TNR3+). The chain is built from TRBV13 and TRBJ2-3; the D gene TCRdb calls, TRBD2, cannot be checked with no DNA. The TCR originated in a human donor in good health. Some clones in this sample may be carry-over from other donors' samples. CDR3 sequence: CASSLVGTSGSLSPDTQYF. The whole variable domain, filled in from reference TRBV13 and TRBJ2-3, reads AAGVIQSPRHLIKEKRETATLKCYPIPRHDTVYWYQQGPGQDPQFLISFYEKMQSDKGSIPDRFSAQQFSDYHSELNMSSLELGDSALYFCASSLVGTSGSLSPDTQYFGPGTRLTVL.